This T cell receptor (beta chain) is drawn from a study of shared clonotypes between healthy human individuals. Across the whole study: The composition of the donors was a couple of women and a few men aged 18 to 49. Study conclusions and caveats: Generation probabilities were higher for clonotypes shared across all four sorted-subset donors than for unshared ones.

The CD8 memory fraction combined CD45RO+ cells with TemRA cells (CCR7-negative CD45RA+). The CDR3 runs to 12 residues. The V gene lost 8 bases and the J gene lost 1 base, with 9 bases spanning the gap. Germline V CDR1 and CDR2: MDHEN, SYDVKM. In regard to this clone: Its antigen is unidentified.

The assay was immunoSEQ multiplex PCR, and TCRdb's table has in-frame clones only and misses some. The sample comprises some 95,000 clones, roughly two thirds of which are singletons, and less than 55% rests with the top ten. Sequenced: memory CD8+ T cells sorted from blood. As to subset: CD45RO+ cells pooled with CCR7-negative TemRA cells. The chain carries TRBV28 and TRBJ2-7; TRBD2 is a possible D gene (5 bases). The receptor's source is a man aged 30-40 years in good health. Here the CDR3 DNA reads TGTGCCAGCGGGAGAGGGTCCTACGAGCAGTACTTC. Translating it yields CASGRGSYEQYF.